What follows is one T cell receptor (beta chain) and its context. The study assigned cohorts using participant-reported clinical history. The sample is drawn from a study of blood T cell repertoires in COVID-19. About the research overall: Acute-phase and convalescent COVID-19 samples originated in the United States, Italy and Spain. Sample material is recorded as cDNA or gDNA derived from T cells, B-cell-depleted T cells, or PBMCs.

TCRdb's table, derived via immunoSEQ multiplex PCR, lists solely in-frame clones and lacks some. The sample records about 220,000 clones, approximately 83% being singletons. Losses at the gene ends were 5 bases for V and 7 bases for J; bases not matched to a gene: 11. The CDR3 runs to 16 residues. Germline V gene lookup returns CDR1 MNHEY and CDR2 SMNVEV (reference sequence). The chain recombines TRBV27 with TRBJ2-1, with 10 nucleotides matching TRBD1. Sample: PBMCs or T cells enriched from blood (not recorded which). This TCR was sampled from a woman aged 60-75 years who had recovered from COVID-19. CDR3 residues: CASSQNRDRGRNEQFF. The CDR3 DNA follows: TGTGCCAGCAGTCAAAACCGGGACAGGGGTAGGAATGAGCAGTTCTTC.